Following are 13 T cell receptor beta chains from one sample sequenced in a study of T cells in Graves' hyperthyroidism and ophthalmopathy. Using RNA transcripts as the source, TCR beta CDR3 regions were amplified. The study used the HTBI primer set for a first-round RT-PCR of the TCR CDR3. TCRdb reprocessed the multiplex PCR reads via MiXCR and lists one record per CDR3 protein. The sample records hundreds of thousands of distinct CDR3 sequences, just over 45% being singletons. Sequenced input: peripheral blood or thyroid tissue (not recorded which). The source of these receptors is a woman between 18 and 30 years old with Graves' hyperthyroidism.

This clonotype turned up a few times. This chain links TRBV9 with TRBJ1-1, with a weak D call TRBD1 (5 bases). The CDR3 extends over 15 amino acids. The germline V gene encodes CDR1 SGDLS and CDR2 YYNGEE. Trimming left V 0 bases short and J 4 bases short, with 13 bases between. CDR3 sequence reads: CASSVAAGLGTEAFF. DNA for the CDR3: TGTGCCAGCAGCGTAGCTGCAGGGCTCGGCACTGAAGCTTTCTTT. The full variable domain, rest sourced from reference TRBV9 and TRBJ1-1, is DSGVTQTPKHLITATGQRVTLRCSPRSGDLSVYWYQQSLDQGLQFLIQYYNGEERAKGNILERFSAQQFPDLHSELNLSSLELGDSALYFCASSVAAGLGTEAFFGQGTRLTVV.

This clonotype came up many times. The gene calls are TRBV29-1 and TRBJ2-5, with D uncertain. V gave up 1 base and J gave up 7 bases, with 16 bases separating them. The CDR3 is 14 amino acids. Germline V lookup: CDR1 SQVTM, CDR2 ANQGSEA. CDR3 in DNA: TGCAGCGTTGAAGGTCCGCAAGCCCTGTGGACCCAGTACTTC. Translated: CSVEGPQALWTQYF.

This chain uses TRBV6-6 with TRBJ1-2; 8 nucleotides align to TRBD1. The CDR3 is 13 amino acids. Germline V gene sequence: CDR1 MNHNY, CDR2 SVGAGI (reference sequence). V lost 8 bases and J lost 11; bases outside the gene matches: 13. This CDR3 reads CASLRRGQVRYTF. The CDR3 DNA sequence: TGTGCCAGCCTCAGGCGGGGACAGGTGCGGTACACCTTC.

This clonotype was picked up a small number of times. This sequence joins TRBV12-2 and TRBJ2-6; TRBD1 reflects the table's D call only, with no check against the DNA. TRBV12-2 is a pseudogene locus. The length of the CDR3 is 13 residues. CDR3: CAISAQGANVLTF. In nucleotides, the CDR3 is TGTGCCATCAGCGCCCAGGGGGCCAACGTCCTGACTTTC.

As concerns this clonotype: A read error may explain this, as a much larger clone is one base away. V usage is TRBV2 and J usage is TRBJ1-2; D perhaps matches TRBD1 (5 bases). Germline V gives CDR1 SNHLY, CDR2 FYNNEI. V was pared by 3 bases and J by 8 bases, with 10 bases between. The CDR3 is made up of 12 amino acids. CDR3 DNA sequence: TGTGCCAGCAGTGACGGACGGGGGGGCTACACCTTC. Amino acids: CASSDGRGGYTF.

CDR3: CASSYFARPNEKLFF. DNA of the CDR3: TGTGCCAGCAGTTACTTTGCCCGGCCGAATGAAAAACTGTTTTTT. J is TRBJ1-4 and V is TRBV2; D not certain. The CDR3 spans 15 residues. Per germline, CDR1 SNHLY and CDR2 FYNNEI. Trimming took off 5 bases at V and 5 bases at J, with 15 bases between the two ends.

The chain combines TRBV19 with TRBJ1-1; 8 bases agree with TRBD1. V shed 4 bases and J 4 bases; nucleotides not matched to a gene: 8. Germline V gene sequence: CDR1 LNHDA, CDR2 SQIVND (reference sequence). The CDR3 sequence is 15 residues long. The CDR3: CASSRGQVVGTEAFF. CDR3 DNA sequence: TGTGCCAGTAGTAGGGGACAGGTCGTCGGCACTGAAGCTTTCTTT.

The chain combines TRBV6-1 with TRBJ2-5; possible D gene TRBD1, 5 bases. From germline, CDR1 is MNHNS and CDR2 SASEGT. V lost 5 bases and J 1 base, leaving 8 bases between the germline ends. The CDR3 has 13 amino acids. The CDR3 region has the DNA TGTGCCAGCAGTATCAGGGTCCAAGAGACCCAGTACTTC. Translating gives CASSIRVQETQYF.

This clonotype was counted many times. The chain links TRBV7-8 to TRBJ2-2; tentative D call: TRBD1 (6 bases). The V and J ends lost 5 bases and 8 bases respectively, with 21 bases between them. CDR3 size: 16 residues. CDR1 SGHVS and CDR2 FQNEAQ come from the germline V gene. The CDR3 reads CASSLGYSRGSGELFF. The CDR3 DNA follows: TGTGCCAGCAGCCTTGGTTACTCCAGGGGATCAGGGGAGCTGTTTTTT.

This clonotype was seen at least ten times. The gene calls are TRBV10-1 and TRBJ2-7; TRBD1 might be the D (6 bases). The germline V gene encodes CDR1 WNHNN and CDR2 SYGVQD (reference sequence). Trimming took off 3 bases at V and 2 bases at J, with 14 bases between the two ends. CDR3 size: 15 residues. CDR3 region: CASSDGRQGPYEQYF. CDR3 DNA: TGCGCCAGCAGTGACGGGCGGCAGGGGCCCTACGAGCAGTACTTC.

The chain carries TRBV29-1 and TRBJ2-6; D might be TRBD1 (6 bases). Trimming removed 2 bases from V and 6 bases from J, with 8 bases in between. CDR1 SQVTM and CDR2 ANQGSEA come from the germline V gene. The CDR3 has 13 residues. The CDR3 protein is CSVESGEANVLTF. CDR3 DNA sequence: TGCAGCGTTGAATCAGGGGAGGCCAACGTCCTGACTTTC.

The V and J genes are TRBV20-1 and TRBJ1-2, with D unclear. CDR1 DFQATT and CDR2 SNEGSKA come from the germline V gene (reference sequence). Deletions cut 2 bases from V and 4 bases from J, with 8 bases between. This CDR3 spans 12 amino acids. CDR3 in DNA: TGCAGTGCTAGACCCCTCCCCTATGGCTACACCTTC. Its protein product is CSARPLPYGYTF.

The V gene is TRBV2, the J gene TRBJ1-1, with D perhaps matching TRBD1 (5 bases). There are 13 residues in the CDR3. V lost 9 bases, J lost 0 bases, and 11 bases lay in between. Germline values: CDR1 SNHLY, CDR2 FYNNEI. CDR3 nucleotides: TGTGCCAGGGCCGGGACGGTGAACACTGAAGCTTTCTTT. Amino acid sequence: CARAGTVNTEAFF.